This TCR beta chain was identified during a study of T cells in Graves' hyperthyroidism and ophthalmopathy. Study in general: Prior to any treatment, at the point of initial diagnosis, peripheral blood was collected.

Absence of ophthalmopathy progression within 18 months defined stable Graves' hyperthyroidism. Diagnosis of hyperthyroidism was new in patients aged 18 to 65, and its duration was under 2 months. Every diagnosis used clinical symptoms, serum thyroxine and TRAb, thyroid ultrasound and orbital computed tomography. TCR beta CDR3 sequences were amplified from RNA transcripts. First-round RT-PCR of the TCR CDR3 relied on the HTBI primer set. TCRdb ran MiXCR on the multiplex PCR reads and lists one entry per CDR3 protein. The sample holds about 690,000 distinct CDR3 sequences; around a sixth are singletons and the top ten take 15% to 17%. The CDR3 extends over 14 amino acids. The V and J ends lost 3 bases and 5 bases, in that order; junction bases with no gene match: 2. Per the germline V gene, CDR1 is SGHRS and CDR2 is YFSETQ.

Input material: blood. The chain has TRBV5-1 and TRBJ2-1; 10 positions match TRBD2. This clonotype was sampled from a man aged 45-65 years with Graves' hyperthyroidism. CDR3 protein: CASSWSGRDNEQFF. CDR3 DNA: TGCGCCAGCAGCTGGAGCGGGAGGGACAATGAGCAGTTCTTC.